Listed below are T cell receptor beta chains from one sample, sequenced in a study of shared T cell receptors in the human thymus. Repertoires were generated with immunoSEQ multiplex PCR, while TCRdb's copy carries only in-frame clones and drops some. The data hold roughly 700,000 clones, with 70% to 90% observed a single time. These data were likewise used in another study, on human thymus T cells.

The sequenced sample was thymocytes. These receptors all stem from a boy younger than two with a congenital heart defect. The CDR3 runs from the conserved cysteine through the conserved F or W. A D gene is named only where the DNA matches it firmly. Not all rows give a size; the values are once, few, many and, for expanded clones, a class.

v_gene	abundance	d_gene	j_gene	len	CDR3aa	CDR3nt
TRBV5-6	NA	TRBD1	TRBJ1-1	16	CASSPEGDREDTEAFF	TGTGCCAGCAGCCCGGAGGGTGACAGGGAAGACACTGAAGCTTTCTTT
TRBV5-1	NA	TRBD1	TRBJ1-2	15	CASSLVPGQNYGYTF	TGCGCCAGCAGCTTGGTCCCGGGACAGAACTATGGCTACACCTTC
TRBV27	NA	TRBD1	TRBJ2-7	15	CASRTYPGQTYEQYF	TGTGCCAGCAGGACTTACCCGGGACAGACCTACGAGCAGTACTTC
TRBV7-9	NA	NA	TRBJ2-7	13	CASSPRTSLEQYF	TGTGCCAGCAGCCCGCGGACATCCCTGGAGCAGTACTTC
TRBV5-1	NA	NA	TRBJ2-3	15	CASSTRHVSTDTQYF	TGCGCCAGCAGCACCCGACATGTAAGCACAGATACGCAGTATTTT
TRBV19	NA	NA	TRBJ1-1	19	CASSIDRPTGLEMNTEAFF	TGTGCCAGTAGTATAGATCGACCGACAGGCCTGGAAATGAACACTGAAGCTTTCTTT
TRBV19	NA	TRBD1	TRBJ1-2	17	CASSIGRGTGAGYGYTF	TGTGCCAGTAGTATAGGCCGAGGGACAGGGGCAGGATATGGCTACACCTTC
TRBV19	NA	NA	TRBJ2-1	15	CASSIRLAGDNEQFF	TGTGCCAGTAGTATTCGATTAGCAGGGGACAATGAGCAGTTCTTC
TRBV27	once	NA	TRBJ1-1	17	CASSPLLRGYMDTEAFF	TGTGCCAGCAGTCCCCTGCTGAGGGGGTATATGGACACTGAAGCTTTCTTT
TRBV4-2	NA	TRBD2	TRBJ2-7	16	CASSQVDGRDSYEQYF	TGTGCCAGCAGCCAAGTTGACGGGAGGGATTCCTACGAGCAGTACTTC
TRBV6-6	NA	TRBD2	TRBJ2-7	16	CASSYSVAGPSYEQYF	TGTGCCAGCAGTTACTCGGTAGCGGGGCCCTCCTACGAGCAGTACTTC
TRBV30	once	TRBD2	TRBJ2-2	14	CAWKAGGNTGELFF	TGTGCCTGGAAAGCGGGAGGGAACACCGGGGAGCTGTTTTTT
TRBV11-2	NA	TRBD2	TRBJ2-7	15	CASRIRTSGSYEQYF	TGTGCCAGCAGGATCCGGACTAGCGGGAGCTACGAGCAGTACTTC
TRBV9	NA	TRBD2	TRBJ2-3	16	CASSVDSASGRDTQYF	TGTGCCAGCAGCGTAGACTCGGCTAGCGGGAGAGATACGCAGTATTTT
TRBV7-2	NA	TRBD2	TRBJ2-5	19	CASSLLFSSGRRGQETQYF	TGTGCCAGCAGCTTACTGTTCAGCAGCGGGAGACGCGGGCAAGAGACCCAGTACTTC
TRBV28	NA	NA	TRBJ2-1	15	CASRLAAGVYNEQFF	TGTGCCAGCAGGTTAGCGGCTGGAGTCTACAATGAGCAGTTCTTC
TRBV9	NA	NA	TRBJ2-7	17	CANRQKYTSSRSYEQYF	TGTGCCAACCGACAGAAGTACACATCTAGTAGGTCCTACGAGCAGTACTTC
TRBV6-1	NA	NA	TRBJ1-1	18	CASSDGRPGHNRYTEAFF	TGTGCCAGCAGTGACGGAAGGCCAGGGCATAACCGATACACTGAAGCTTTCTTT
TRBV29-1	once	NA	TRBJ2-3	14	CSVPYNGGPDTQYF	TGCAGCGTACCTTACAATGGTGGCCCAGATACGCAGTATTTT
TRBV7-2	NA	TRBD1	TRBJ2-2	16	CASSEGQGANTGELFF	TGTGCCAGCAGCGAGGGACAGGGGGCGAACACCGGGGAGCTGTTTTTT
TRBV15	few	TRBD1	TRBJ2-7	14	CATSRGTGVREQYF	TGTGCCACCAGCAGAGGGACAGGGGTGCGCGAGCAGTACTTC
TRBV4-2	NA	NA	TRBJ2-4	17	CASSQERPGVRENIQYF	TGTGCCAGCAGCCAAGAGAGGCCAGGGGTAAGGGAAAACATTCAGTACTTC
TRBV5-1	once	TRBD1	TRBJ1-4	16	CASSWTGTAANEKLFF	TGCGCCAGCAGCTGGACAGGGACCGCAGCTAATGAAAAACTGTTTTTT
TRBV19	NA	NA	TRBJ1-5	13	CASTDGGAQPQHF	TGTGCCAGTACCGACGGGGGGGCTCAGCCCCAGCATTTT
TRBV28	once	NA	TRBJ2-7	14	CASSSGNLGPEQYF	TGTGCCAGCAGTTCAGGGAACTTAGGCCCCGAGCAGTACTTC
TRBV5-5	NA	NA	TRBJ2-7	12	CASSLSLNEQYF	TGTGCCAGCAGCTTGTCACTGAACGAGCAGTACTTC
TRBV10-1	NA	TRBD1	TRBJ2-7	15	CASTSGTGGGYEQYF	TGCGCCAGCACCTCCGGGACAGGGGGCGGATACGAGCAGTACTTC
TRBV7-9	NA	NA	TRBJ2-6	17	CASSPPGGPSGANVLTF	TGTGCCAGCAGCCCCCCGGGGGGCCCCTCTGGGGCCAACGTCCTGACTTTC
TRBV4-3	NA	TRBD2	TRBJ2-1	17	CASSQEIGTSGYNEQFF	TGCGCCAGCAGCCAAGAGATCGGGACTAGCGGCTACAATGAGCAGTTCTTC
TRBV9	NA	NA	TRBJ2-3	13	CASTPWGADTQYF	TGTGCCAGCACCCCCTGGGGGGCAGATACGCAGTATTTT